A selection of T cell receptor beta chains follows, all from one sample in a study of T cells in Graves' hyperthyroidism and ophthalmopathy. TCRdb re-analysed the multiplex PCR reads in MiXCR, keeping a single row per CDR3 protein. This sample has some 560,000 distinct CDR3 sequences, with 14% found just once. The sequenced material came from blood. The receptor set was obtained from a woman aged 40-49 years with Graves' hyperthyroidism. Both conserved end residues are part of each CDR3. A D gene is named only where the DNA matches it firmly. Clone size is not always given. Where it is, it says once, few, many or a class for expanded clones.

d_call	clone_size	v_call	j_call	cdr3_aa	cdr3_nt
TRBD1	few	TRBV6-2/TRBV6-3	TRBJ1-4	CATSRGLSEKLFF	TGTGCCACCTCAAGGGGGCTGAGTGAAAAACTGTTTTTT
-	many	TRBV30	TRBJ2-3	CAWSVWRGYTDTQYF	TGTGCCTGGAGTGTTTGGAGGGGTTATACAGATACGCAGTATTTT
-	many	TRBV2	TRBJ2-7	CATRETYEQYF	TGTGCCACCCGGGAGACCTACGAGCAGTACTTC
-	many	TRBV20-1	TRBJ2-7	CSATGTFGYEQYF	TGCAGTGCAACCGGGACCTTCGGGTACGAGCAGTACTTC
-	few	TRBV5-1	TRBJ1-6	CASSITGDGNSPLHF	TGCGCCAGCAGCATTACAGGCGACGGGAATTCACCCCTCCACTTT
TRBD1	few	TRBV18	TRBJ2-6	CASSPQGVKSGANVLTF	TGTGCCAGCTCACCCCAGGGGGTAAAATCTGGGGCCAACGTCCTGACTTTC
TRBD2	few	TRBV20-1	TRBJ2-1	CSASKAGGGSYNEQFF	TGCAGTGCTAGTAAAGCGGGAGGGGGTTCCTACAATGAGCAGTTCTTC
-	many	TRBV20-1	TRBJ1-2	CSARRDTLNYGYTF	TGCAGTGCTAGACGGGACACACTCAACTATGGCTACACCTTC
-	many	TRBV2	TRBJ2-7	CASSDDRSPYEQYF	TGTGCCAGCAGTGACGACAGATCCCCCTACGAGCAGTACTTC
TRBD1	few	TRBV20-1	TRBJ1-1	CSANLEGQGTEAFF	TGCAGTGCTAACCTCGAAGGACAGGGGACTGAAGCTTTCTTT
-	many	TRBV7-2	TRBJ1-1	CASSLSSVSEAFF	TGTGCCAGCAGCTTAAGCTCGGTTTCCGAAGCTTTCTTT
TRBD1	many	TRBV27	TRBJ2-7	CASSLGRGPYEQYF	TGTGCCAGCAGTTTAGGTAGGGGGCCCTACGAGCAGTACTTC
-	many	TRBV28	TRBJ2-7	CASSVGGAGEQYF	TGTGCCAGCAGTGTGGGGGGAGCTGGCGAGCAGTACTTC
-	few	TRBV14	TRBJ1-3	CASSQGGGNTIYF	TGTGCCAGCAGCCAAGGCGGTGGAAACACCATATATTTT
TRBD1	-	TRBV9	TRBJ2-1	CASSPGDRYNEQSF	TGTGCCAGCAGCCCAGGGGACAGATACAATGAGCAGTCCTTC
TRBD2	-	TRBV30	TRBJ2-1	CAWSEGLAGANEQFF	TGTGCCTGGAGTGAGGGACTAGCGGGAGCCAATGAGCAGTTCTTC
-	-	TRBV4-1	TRBJ1-3	CASSQEPVSGNTIYF	TGCGCCAGCAGCCAAGAACCGGTTTCCGGAAACACCATATATTTT
-	many	TRBV12-3/TRBV12-4	TRBJ2-5	CASSSIQERWETQYF	TGTGCCAGCAGTTCGATCCAGGAACGGTGGGAGACCCAGTACTTC
-	many	TRBV11-2	TRBJ2-7	CASSFFPRTGRSYEQYF	TGTGCCAGCAGCTTTTTTCCTAGGACTGGTAGGTCCTACGAGCAGTACTTC
TRBD2	once	TRBV6-2/TRBV6-3	TRBJ2-7	CASSGTGLAGGPYEQYF	TGTGCCAGCAGTGGCACCGGACTAGCGGGAGGCCCCTACGAGCAGTACTTC
TRBD2	many	TRBV20-1	TRBJ2-7	CSARSLAGGPEQYF	TGCAGTGCTAGGAGTCTAGCGGGAGGGCCCGAGCAGTACTTC
TRBD2	many	TRBV27	TRBJ2-1	CASSLLGLAMVEQFF	TGTGCCAGCAGTTTATTGGGACTAGCGATGGTAGAGCAGTTCTTC
-	few	TRBV7-2	TRBJ1-2	CASSLVGGPDYGYTF	TGTGCCAGCAGCTTAGTAGGGGGGCCCGACTATGGCTACACCTTC
-	few	TRBV9	TRBJ2-7	CASSNHRDGEQYF	TGTGCCAGCAGTAACCACAGGGATGGCGAGCAGTACTTC
-	many	TRBV11-3	TRBJ1-1	CASSPSWGAHTEAFF	TGTGCCAGCAGCCCTAGTTGGGGGGCGCACACTGAAGCTTTCTTT
-	-	TRBV24-1	TRBJ2-2	CATSESPFTGELFF	TGTGCCACCAGTGAATCACCGTTCACCGGGGAGCTGTTTTTT
-	few	TRBV28	TRBJ1-3	CAISGFISGNTIYF	TGTGCCATCTCAGGATTCATCTCTGGAAACACCATATATTTT
-	-	TRBV7-9	TRBJ2-1	CASSSMGLAYNEQFF	TGTGCCAGCAGTTCGATGGGGCTAGCTTACAATGAGCAGTTCTTC